These 13 T cell receptor beta chains came from one sample sequenced in a study of cytomegalovirus exposure and HLA in healthy donors. Researchers ran the PCR with 60 Vbeta and 13 Jbeta primers. Sequencing was performed with immunoSEQ multiplex PCR; in TCRdb, only in-frame clones are kept and a portion is missing. Among 150,000 to 200,000 clones listed, nearly 80% were seen once. The source material was PBMCs. The receptors derive from a woman in her thirties or forties in good health and CMV-seronegative.

The rearrangement joins TRBV7-2 to TRBJ1-2; D gene ambiguous. This CDR3 spans 15 amino acids. Germline CDR1 is SGHTA and CDR2 is FQGNSA. V lost 3 bases, J lost 4 bases, and 15 bases lay in between. The CDR3 loop reads CASSFAQSTSYGYTF. The CDR3 DNA reads as TGTGCCAGCAGCTTCGCCCAGTCGACAAGCTATGGCTACACCTTC.

This chain uses TRBV6-5 with TRBJ2-3, with 7 bases matching TRBD1. Germline values: CDR1 MNHEY, CDR2 SVGAGI. This CDR3 spans 15 amino acids. Trimming removed 1 base from V and 4 bases from J; junction bases left unmatched: 5. CDR3 protein: CASSYFPGGADTQYF. The CDR3 DNA reads as TGTGCCAGCAGTTACTTCCCAGGGGGTGCAGATACGCAGTATTTT.

V usage is TRBV5-6 and J usage is TRBJ2-5, with 8 bases lining up with TRBD2. The CDR3 covers 16 residues. V lost 4 bases, J lost 5 bases, and 13 bases stayed unmatched. Looked up from germline, CDR1 is SGHDT and CDR2 is YYEEEE. The CDR3 reads CASSRGRYGLSETQYF. Written as DNA, the CDR3 is TGTGCCAGCAGCCGCGGGAGGTATGGTCTGTCGGAGACCCAGTACTTC.

The sample holds a few counts of this clone. The chain employs TRBV5-4 and TRBJ2-7; 10 bases line up with TRBD1. Germline values: CDR1 SGHNT, CDR2 YYREEE (reference sequence). V gave up 4 bases and J gave up 3 bases; unmatched junction bases: 7. The CDR3 runs 15 residues. The CDR3 protein is CASSPPGQGIYEQYF. The CDR3 DNA follows: TGTGCCAGCAGCCCCCCGGGACAGGGGATCTACGAGCAGTACTTC.

The rearrangement joins TRBV19 to TRBJ2-1, with 8 nucleotides matching TRBD1. Germline trimming cut 7 bases from V and 1 base from J; bases unmatched to any gene: 6. The CDR3 loop spans 15 amino acids. Germline CDR1 and CDR2: LNHDA and SQIVND (reference sequence). CDR3 in DNA: TGTGCCAGTACCAGAGACAGGGGTTCCTACAATGAGCAGTTCTTC. Translation gives CASTRDRGSYNEQFF.

The V gene is TRBV28, the J gene TRBJ2-6; 10 bases line up with TRBD2. The CDR3 covers 18 residues. Trimming at V came to 4 bases and at J to 0 bases, leaving 6 bases not matched to a gene. Germline values: CDR1 MDHEN, CDR2 SYDVKM. CDR3 residues: CASSSSAGGISGANVLTF. The CDR3, as DNA: TGTGCCAGCAGTTCCTCAGCGGGGGGGATCTCTGGGGCCAACGTCCTGACTTTC.

V and J are TRBV4-2 and TRBJ2-5; no clear D gene. Trimming shortened V by 4 bases and J by 0 bases, and 9 bases separated the two germline ends. Germline CDR1 LGHNA, CDR2 YNFKEQ. The CDR3 loop spans 14 amino acids. CDR3 region: CASSPRLYQETQYF. CDR3 bases: TGTGCCAGCAGCCCTCGACTGTACCAAGAGACCCAGTACTTC.

The chain is built from TRBV7-2 and TRBJ2-7, with D hard to call. The CDR3 consists of 13 residues. Germline V gene data show CDR1 as SGHTA and CDR2 as FQGNSA. Trimming took 8 bases from V and 1 from J, leaving 12 bases between them. The DNA for the CDR3 is TGTGCCAGCCGACTTACCCAGTCCTACGAGCAGTACTTC. It codes for CASRLTQSYEQYF.

This clone has only one observation. The DNA of the CDR3 is TGTGCCAGCAGACCAAGCGGGGGGCCGTGGGAGACCCAGTACTTC. This translates into CASRPSGGPWETQYF. This chain uses TRBV28 with TRBJ2-5; 9 nucleotides match TRBD2. This CDR3 spans 15 amino acids. The V segment lost 6 bases and the J segment 5 bases; nucleotides outside the gene matches: 10. Per the germline V gene, CDR1 is MDHEN and CDR2 is SYDVKM.

The chain uses TRBV6-1 and TRBJ2-5, with TRBD2 identical over 10 bases. After removal of 7 bases from V and 5 bases from J, the junction contained 4 bases not matched to a gene. The CDR3 spans 13 residues. Germline CDR1 is MNHNS and CDR2 is SASEGT. CDR3 loop: CASKTSGVETQYF. Written as DNA, the CDR3 is TGTGCCAGCAAAACTAGCGGGGTGGAGACCCAGTACTTC.

This clone was observed a handful of times. The chain employs TRBV10-2 and TRBJ1-6; D remains ambiguous. The CDR3 has 14 amino acids. Germline CDR1 and CDR2: WSHSY and SAAADI. Between the trimmed V and J ends, which lost 3 bases and 7 bases, there was a span of 10 bases. The CDR3 bases are TGCGCCAGCAGTGACGAGGGAACGAATTCACCCCTCCACTTT. Its translation: CASSDEGTNSPLHF.

In nucleotides, the CDR3 is TGTGCCAGCAGGGGCGTCTCGGCCCTTGGCTACACCTTC. It is translated as CASRGVSALGYTF. The rearrangement uses TRBV27 and TRBJ1-2, with D hard to call. The CDR3 consists of 13 residues. V was cut by 6 bases and J by 7 bases, with 15 bases left in between. CDR1 and CDR2 from the germline V gene are MNHEY and SMNVEV (reference sequence).

This rearrangement joins TRBV10-3 to TRBJ1-1, with D perhaps matching TRBD1 (6 bases). The V gene lost 6 bases and the J gene lost 8 bases, with 16 bases spanning the gap. The CDR3 contains 13 residues. Germline V CDR1 and CDR2: ENHRY, SYGVKD. The CDR3 nucleotides are TGTGCCATCAGGCCCCGAGGGGGGGCCGAAGCTTTCTTT. Residues: CAIRPRGGAEAFF.